This T cell receptor (beta chain) emerged from a study of CD4+ T cells in melanoma. V lost 0 bases and J lost 1, with 15 bases in between. Germline-derived CDR1 and CDR2 are LNHNV and YYDKDF (reference sequence). There are 18 residues in the CDR3. Clones were read by immunoSEQ multiplex PCR, and TCRdb kept only the in-frame ones, dropping some. The data hold some 110,000 clones, with 80% to 95% observed a single time. This clone was observed once. The sequence derives from a human donor with melanoma. V and J are TRBV15 and TRBJ2-2, with D perhaps TRBD2 (5 bases). Sequences were obtained from peripheral blood. In DNA form, the CDR3 reads TGTGCCACCAGCAGAGAGTACCAGGCCGCGGGGAACACCGGGGAGCTGTTTTTT. Protein product: CATSREYQAAGNTGELFF.